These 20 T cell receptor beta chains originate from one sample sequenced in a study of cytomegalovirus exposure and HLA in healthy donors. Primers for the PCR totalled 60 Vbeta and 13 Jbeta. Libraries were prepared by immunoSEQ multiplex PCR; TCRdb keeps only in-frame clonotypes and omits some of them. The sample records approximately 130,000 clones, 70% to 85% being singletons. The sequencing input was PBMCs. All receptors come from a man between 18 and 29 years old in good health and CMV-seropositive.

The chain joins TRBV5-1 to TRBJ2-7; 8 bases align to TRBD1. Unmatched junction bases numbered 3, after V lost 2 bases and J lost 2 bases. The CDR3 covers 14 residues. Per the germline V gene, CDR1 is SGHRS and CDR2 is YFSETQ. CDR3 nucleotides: TGCGCCAGCAGCTTAGAGACAGGGGCCTACGAGCAGTACTTC. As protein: CASSLETGAYEQYF.

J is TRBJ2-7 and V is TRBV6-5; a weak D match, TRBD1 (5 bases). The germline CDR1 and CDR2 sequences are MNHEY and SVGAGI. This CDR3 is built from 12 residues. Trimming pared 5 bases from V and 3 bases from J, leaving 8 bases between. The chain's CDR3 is CASSTGYYEQYF. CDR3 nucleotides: TGTGCCAGCAGTACAGGTTACTACGAGCAGTACTTC.

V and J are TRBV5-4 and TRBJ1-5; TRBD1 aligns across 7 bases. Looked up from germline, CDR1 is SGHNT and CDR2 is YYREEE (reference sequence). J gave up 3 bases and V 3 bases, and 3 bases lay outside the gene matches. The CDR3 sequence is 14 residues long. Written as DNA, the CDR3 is TGTGCCAGCAGCTCGGACAGGTTCAATCAGCCCCAGCATTTT. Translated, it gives CASSSDRFNQPQHF.

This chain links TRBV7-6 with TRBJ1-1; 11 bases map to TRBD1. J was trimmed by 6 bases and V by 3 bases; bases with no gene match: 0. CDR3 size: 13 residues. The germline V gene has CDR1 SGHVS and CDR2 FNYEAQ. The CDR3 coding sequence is TGTGCCAGCAGCTTGGGACAGGGGGCTGAAGCTTTCTTT. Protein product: CASSLGQGAEAFF.

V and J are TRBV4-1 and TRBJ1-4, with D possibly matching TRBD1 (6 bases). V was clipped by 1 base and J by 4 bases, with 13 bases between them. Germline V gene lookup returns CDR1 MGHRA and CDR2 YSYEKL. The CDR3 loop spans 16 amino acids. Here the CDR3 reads CASSQGGHVGNEKLFF. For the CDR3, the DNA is TGCGCCAGCAGCCAAGGGGGACACGTTGGTAATGAAAAACTGTTTTTT.

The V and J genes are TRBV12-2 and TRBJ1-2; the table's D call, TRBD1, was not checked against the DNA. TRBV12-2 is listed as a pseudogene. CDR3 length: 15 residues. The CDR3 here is CASRPRPGDTYGYTF. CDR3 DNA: TGTGCAAGTCGGCCCCGCCCAGGGGATACCTATGGCTACACCTTC.

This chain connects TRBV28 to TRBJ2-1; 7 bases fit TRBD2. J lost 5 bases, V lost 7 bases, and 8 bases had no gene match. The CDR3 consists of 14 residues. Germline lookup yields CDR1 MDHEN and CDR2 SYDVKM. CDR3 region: CASTLEGTNNEQFF. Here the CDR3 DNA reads TGTGCCAGCACCCTTGAGGGGACTAACAATGAGCAGTTCTTC.

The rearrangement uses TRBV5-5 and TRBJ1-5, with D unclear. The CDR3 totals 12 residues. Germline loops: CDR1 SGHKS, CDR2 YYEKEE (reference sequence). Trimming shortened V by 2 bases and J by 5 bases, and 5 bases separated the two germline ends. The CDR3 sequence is CASSFGDQPQHF. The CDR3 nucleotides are TGTGCCAGCAGCTTCGGAGATCAGCCCCAGCATTTT.

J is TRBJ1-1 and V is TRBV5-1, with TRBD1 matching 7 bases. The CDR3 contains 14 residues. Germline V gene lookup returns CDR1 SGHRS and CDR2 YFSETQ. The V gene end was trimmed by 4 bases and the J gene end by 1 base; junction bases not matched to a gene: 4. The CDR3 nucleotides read TGCGCCAGCAGCCCCCGACAGGGGAACACTGAAGCTTTCTTT. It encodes CASSPRQGNTEAFF. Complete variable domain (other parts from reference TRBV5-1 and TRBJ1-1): KAGVTQTPRYLIKTRGQQVTLSCSPISGHRSVSWYQQTPGQGLQFLFEYFSETQRNKGNFPGRFSGRQFSNSRSEMNVSTLELGDSALYLCASSPRQGNTEAFFGQGTRLTVV.

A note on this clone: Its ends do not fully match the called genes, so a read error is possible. CDR3 DNA sequence: TGTGCCAGTAGCATAGACGCAGGGGGCTCTGAAGCTTTCTTT. It specifies CASSIDAGGSEAFF. The rearrangement joins TRBV19 to TRBJ1-1; 8 bases map to TRBD1. The CDR3 spans 14 residues. Germline CDR1 reads LNHDA; CDR2 reads SQIVND (reference sequence).

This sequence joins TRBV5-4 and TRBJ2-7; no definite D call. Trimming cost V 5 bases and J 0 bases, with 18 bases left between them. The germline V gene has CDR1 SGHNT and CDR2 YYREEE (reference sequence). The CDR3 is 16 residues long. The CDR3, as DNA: TGTGCCAGCAGTTCCTCGGCGGATCGATCCTCCTACGAGCAGTACTTC. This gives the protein CASSSSADRSSYEQYF.

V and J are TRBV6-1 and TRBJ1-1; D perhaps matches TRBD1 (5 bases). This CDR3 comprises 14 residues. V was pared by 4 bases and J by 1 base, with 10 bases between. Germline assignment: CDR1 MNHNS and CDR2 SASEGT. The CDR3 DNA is TGTGCCAGCAGTGTGGGGCTTCCGAACACTGAAGCTTTCTTT. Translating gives CASSVGLPNTEAFF.

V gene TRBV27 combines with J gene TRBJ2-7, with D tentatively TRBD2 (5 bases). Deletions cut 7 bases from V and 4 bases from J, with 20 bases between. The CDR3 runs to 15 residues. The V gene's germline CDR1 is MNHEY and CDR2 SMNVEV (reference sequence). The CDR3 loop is CASTLTRGELYEQYF. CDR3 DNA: TGTGCCAGCACCCTAACCCGGGGTGAGCTATACGAGCAGTACTTC.

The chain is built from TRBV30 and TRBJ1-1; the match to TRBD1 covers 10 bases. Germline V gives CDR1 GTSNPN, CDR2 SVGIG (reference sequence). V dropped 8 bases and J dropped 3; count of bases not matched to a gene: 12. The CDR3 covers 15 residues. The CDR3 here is CATATGGIFHTEAFF. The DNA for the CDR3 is TGTGCCACCGCGACAGGGGGCATATTCCACACTGAAGCTTTCTTT.

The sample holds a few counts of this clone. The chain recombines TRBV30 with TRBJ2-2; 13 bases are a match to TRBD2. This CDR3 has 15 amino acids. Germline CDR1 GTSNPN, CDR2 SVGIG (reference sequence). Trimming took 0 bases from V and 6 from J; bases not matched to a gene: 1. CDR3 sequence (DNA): TGTGCCTGGAGTGTACTAGCGGGGGGGCCCGGGGAGCTGTTTTTT. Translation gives CAWSVLAGGPGELFF.

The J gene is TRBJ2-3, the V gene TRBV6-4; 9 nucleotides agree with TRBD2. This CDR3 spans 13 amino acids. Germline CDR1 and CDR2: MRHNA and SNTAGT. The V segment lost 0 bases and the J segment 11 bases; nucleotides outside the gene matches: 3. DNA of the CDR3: TGTGCCAGCAGTGACTCTAATAGCGGGGGGCAGTATTTT. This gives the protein CASSDSNSGGQYF.

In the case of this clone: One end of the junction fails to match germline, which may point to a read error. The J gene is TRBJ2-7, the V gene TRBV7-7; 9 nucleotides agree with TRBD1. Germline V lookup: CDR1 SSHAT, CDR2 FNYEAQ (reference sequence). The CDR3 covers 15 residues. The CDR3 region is CASSSRTGEVQEQYF. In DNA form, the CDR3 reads TGTGCTAGCAGCTCCCGGACAGGGGAGGTACAGGAGCAGTACTTC.

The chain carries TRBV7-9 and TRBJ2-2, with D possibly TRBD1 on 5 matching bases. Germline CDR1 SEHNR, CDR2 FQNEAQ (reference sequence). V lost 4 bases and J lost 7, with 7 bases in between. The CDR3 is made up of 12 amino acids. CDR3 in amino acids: CASSSDSGELFF. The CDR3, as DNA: TGTGCCAGCAGCTCAGACAGCGGGGAGCTGTTTTTT. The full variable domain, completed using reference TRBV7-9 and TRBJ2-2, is DTGVSQNPRHKITKRGQNVTFRCDPISEHNRLYWYRQTLGQGPEFLTYFQNEAQLEKSRLLSDRFSAERPKGSFSTLEIQRTEQGDSAMYLCASSSDSGELFFGEGSRLTVL.

This chain's CDR3 is CAWSVERRRYTEAFF. The CDR3 nucleotides read TGTGCCTGGAGTGTAGAGCGACGAAGGTATACTGAAGCTTTCTTT. The gene calls are TRBV30 and TRBJ1-1; the D is unclear. The V end lost 0 bases, the J end lost 5 bases, and 16 bases lay between the germline ends. CDR3 length: 15 residues. Germline V gives CDR1 GTSNPN, CDR2 SVGIG (reference sequence).

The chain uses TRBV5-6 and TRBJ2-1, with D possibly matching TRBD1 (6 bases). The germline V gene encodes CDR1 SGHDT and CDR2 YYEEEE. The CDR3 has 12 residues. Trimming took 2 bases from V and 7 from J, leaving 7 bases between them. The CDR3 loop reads CASSLGGNEQFF. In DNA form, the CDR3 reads TGTGCCAGCAGCTTAGGGGGTAATGAGCAGTTCTTC.